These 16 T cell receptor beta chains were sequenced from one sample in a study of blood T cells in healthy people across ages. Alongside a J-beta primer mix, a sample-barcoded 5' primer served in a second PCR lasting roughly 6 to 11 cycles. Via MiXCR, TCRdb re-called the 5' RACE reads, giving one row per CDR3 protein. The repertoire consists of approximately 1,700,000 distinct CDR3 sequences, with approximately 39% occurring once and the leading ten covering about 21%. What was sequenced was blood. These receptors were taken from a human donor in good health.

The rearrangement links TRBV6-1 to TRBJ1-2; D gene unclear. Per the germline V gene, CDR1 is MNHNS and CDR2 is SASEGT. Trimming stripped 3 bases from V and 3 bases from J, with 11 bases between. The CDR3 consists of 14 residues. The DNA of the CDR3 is TGTGCCAGCAGTGATCCAGCTTTAGACTATGGCTACACCTTC. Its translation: CASSDPALDYGYTF.

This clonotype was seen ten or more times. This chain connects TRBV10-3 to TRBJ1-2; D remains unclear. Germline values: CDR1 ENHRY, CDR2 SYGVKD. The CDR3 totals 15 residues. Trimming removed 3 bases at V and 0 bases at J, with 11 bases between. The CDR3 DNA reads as TGTGCCATCAGTGATCTGGCGCAAGCTAACTATGGCTACACCTTC. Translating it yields CAISDLAQANYGYTF.

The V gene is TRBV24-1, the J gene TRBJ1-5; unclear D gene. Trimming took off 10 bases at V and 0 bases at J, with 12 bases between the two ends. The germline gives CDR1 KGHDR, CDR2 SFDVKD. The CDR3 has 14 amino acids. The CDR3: CATCHVNSNQPQHF. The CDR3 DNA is TGTGCCACATGCCATGTTAATAGCAATCAGCCCCAGCATTTT.

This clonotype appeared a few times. The CDR3 here is CSARGQGGEQYF. As DNA, the CDR3 is TGCAGTGCTAGAGGACAGGGAGGCGAGCAGTACTTC. The chain links TRBV20-1 to TRBJ2-7, with D maybe TRBD1 (7 bases). CDR1 and CDR2 (germline): DFQATT, SNEGSKA (reference sequence). The CDR3 has 12 amino acids. V was shortened by 1 base and J by 6 bases, with 10 bases between the two germline ends.

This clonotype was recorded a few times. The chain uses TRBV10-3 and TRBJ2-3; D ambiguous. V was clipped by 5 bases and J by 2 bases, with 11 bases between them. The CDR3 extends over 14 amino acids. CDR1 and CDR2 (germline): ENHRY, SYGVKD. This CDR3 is CAISQTLHTDTQYF. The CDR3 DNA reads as TGTGCCATCAGTCAGACTCTTCACACAGATACGCAGTATTTT.

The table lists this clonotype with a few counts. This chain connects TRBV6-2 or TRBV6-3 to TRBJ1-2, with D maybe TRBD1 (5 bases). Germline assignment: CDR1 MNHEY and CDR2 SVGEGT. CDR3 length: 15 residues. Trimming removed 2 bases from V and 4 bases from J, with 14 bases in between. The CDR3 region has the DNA TGTGCCAGCAGTTACCAGGACCCAGGGTCCTATGGCTACACCTTC. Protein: CASSYQDPGSYGYTF.

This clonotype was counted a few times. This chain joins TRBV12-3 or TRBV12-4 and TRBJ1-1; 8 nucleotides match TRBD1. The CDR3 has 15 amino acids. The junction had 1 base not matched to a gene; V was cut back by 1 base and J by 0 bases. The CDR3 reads CASSLVDRVNTEAFF. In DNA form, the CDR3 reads TGTGCCAGCAGTTTAGTGGACAGGGTGAACACTGAAGCTTTCTTT.

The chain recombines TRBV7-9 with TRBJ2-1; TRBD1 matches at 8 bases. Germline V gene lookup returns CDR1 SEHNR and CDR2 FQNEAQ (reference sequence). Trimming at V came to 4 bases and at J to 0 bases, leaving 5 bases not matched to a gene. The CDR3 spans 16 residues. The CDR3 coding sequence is TGTGCCAGCAGCTCCGGACAGGGCCCCTCCTACAATGAGCAGTTCTTC. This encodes CASSSGQGPSYNEQFF.

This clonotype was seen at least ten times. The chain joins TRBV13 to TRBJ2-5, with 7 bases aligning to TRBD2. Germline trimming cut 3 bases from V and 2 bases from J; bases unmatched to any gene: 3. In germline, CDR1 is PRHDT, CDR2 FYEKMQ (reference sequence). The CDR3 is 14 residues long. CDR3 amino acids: CASSFGRGQETQYF. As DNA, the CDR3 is TGTGCCAGCAGCTTTGGGCGGGGGCAAGAGACCCAGTACTTC.

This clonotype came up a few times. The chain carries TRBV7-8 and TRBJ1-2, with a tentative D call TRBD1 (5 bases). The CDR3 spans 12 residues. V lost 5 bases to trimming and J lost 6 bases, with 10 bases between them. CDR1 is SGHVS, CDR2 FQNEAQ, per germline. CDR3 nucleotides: TGTGCCAGCAGCCCAACACAGGATGGCTACACCTTC. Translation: CASSPTQDGYTF.

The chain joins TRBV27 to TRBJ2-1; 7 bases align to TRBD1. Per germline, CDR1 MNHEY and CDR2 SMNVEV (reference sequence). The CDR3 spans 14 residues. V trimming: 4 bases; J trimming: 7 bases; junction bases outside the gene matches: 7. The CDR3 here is CASSWLGTENEQFF. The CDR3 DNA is TGTGCCAGCAGTTGGTTGGGGACAGAAAATGAGCAGTTCTTC.

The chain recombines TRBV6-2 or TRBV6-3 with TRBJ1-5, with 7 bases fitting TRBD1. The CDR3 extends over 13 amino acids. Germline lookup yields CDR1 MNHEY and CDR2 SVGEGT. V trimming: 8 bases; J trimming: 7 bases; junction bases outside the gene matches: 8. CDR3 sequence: CASGYRGIQPQHF. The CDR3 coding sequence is TGTGCCAGCGGATACAGGGGAATACAGCCCCAGCATTTT.

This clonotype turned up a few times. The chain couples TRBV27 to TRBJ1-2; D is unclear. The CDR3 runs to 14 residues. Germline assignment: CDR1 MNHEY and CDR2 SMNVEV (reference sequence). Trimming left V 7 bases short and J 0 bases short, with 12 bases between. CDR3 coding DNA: TGTGCCAGCACCCCGGCGGGGACTAACTATGGCTACACCTTC. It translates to CASTPAGTNYGYTF.

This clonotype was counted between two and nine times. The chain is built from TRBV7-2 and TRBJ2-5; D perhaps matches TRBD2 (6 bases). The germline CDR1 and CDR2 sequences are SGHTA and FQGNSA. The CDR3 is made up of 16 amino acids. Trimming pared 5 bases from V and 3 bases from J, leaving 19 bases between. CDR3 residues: CASSHGRGGTEETQYF. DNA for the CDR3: TGTGCCAGCAGCCACGGAAGAGGCGGGACCGAAGAGACCCAGTACTTC.

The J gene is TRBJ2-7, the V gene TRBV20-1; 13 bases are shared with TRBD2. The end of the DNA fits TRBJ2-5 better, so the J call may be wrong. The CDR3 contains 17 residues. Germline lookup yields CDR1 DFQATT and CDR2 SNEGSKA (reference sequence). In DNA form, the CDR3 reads TGCAGTGCTAGAGATGCACTAGCGGGAGGGCCTGGGGAGACCCAGTACTTC. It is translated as CSARDALAGGPGETQYF.

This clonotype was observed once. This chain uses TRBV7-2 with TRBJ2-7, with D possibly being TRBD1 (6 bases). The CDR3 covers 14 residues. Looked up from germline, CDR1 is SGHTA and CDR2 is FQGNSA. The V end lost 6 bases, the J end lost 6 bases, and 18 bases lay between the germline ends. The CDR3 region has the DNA TGTGCCAGCAGTTACCTCGGGGCAGGGGCCGAGCAGTACTTC. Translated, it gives CASSYLGAGAEQYF.